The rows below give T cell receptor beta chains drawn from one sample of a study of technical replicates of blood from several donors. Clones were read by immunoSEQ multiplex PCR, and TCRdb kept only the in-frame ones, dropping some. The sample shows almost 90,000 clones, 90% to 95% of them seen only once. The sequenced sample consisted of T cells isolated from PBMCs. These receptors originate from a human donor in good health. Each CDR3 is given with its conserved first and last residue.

CASSLDAVDTGELFF | TRBJ2-2 | TRBV5-1
CASRLAGPTDTQYF | TRBJ2-3 | TRBV12-5
CASSTEGGRATNEKLFF | TRBJ1-4 | TRBV5-1
CASSFSGVSGDEQFF | TRBJ2-1 | TRBV5-1
CATSRDQGQPQHF | TRBJ1-5 | TRBV15
CASSREGELFF | TRBJ2-2 | TRBV9
CSVGPSGTYNEQFF | TRBJ2-1 | TRBV29-1
CACYGGKDQPQHF | TRBJ1-5 | TRBV30
CASTPGPGQNSYNEQFF | TRBJ2-1 | TRBV4-1
CASSQAGTAQYF | TRBJ2-5 | TRBV5-1
CASSPGTNSYEQYF | TRBJ2-7 | TRBV11-2
CASSFGTGDNEQFF | TRBJ2-1 | TRBV13
CASRMGGDGSLLHF | TRBJ1-6 | TRBV5-6
CASSGDRFLNQPQHF | TRBJ1-5 | TRBV19
CASSQVVIAGGQEQFF | TRBJ2-1 | TRBV13
CASSLRPAGGQPDTQYF | TRBJ2-3 | TRBV7-9
CASSVGEGGLSNSPLHF | TRBJ1-6 | TRBV9
CASSHAPIRTPQNTGELFF | TRBJ2-2 | TRBV4-1
CASSLSLTYEQYF | TRBJ2-7 | TRBV5-5
CASSFLAGRIYEQYF | TRBJ2-7 | TRBV11-2
CAISEGDRARGYTF | TRBJ1-2 | TRBV10-3
CASSDPEGDEYGYTF | TRBJ1-2 | TRBV2
CASSYHWTSSYEQYF | TRBJ2-7 | TRBV6-9
CASSLQLDYEQYF | TRBJ2-7 | TRBV5-1
CASSLAASSYEQYF | TRBJ2-7 | TRBV5-1
CAGRPAGDKNTEAFF | TRBJ1-1 | TRBV7-9
CASSQEGGHGQPQHF | TRBJ1-5 | TRBV4-2
CASSLARGNYGYTF | TRBJ1-2 | TRBV7-2
CATSRDRGKEPQHF | TRBJ1-5 | TRBV15
CASSTNYGYTF | TRBJ1-2 | TRBV30
CASSLFVPTRTEAFF | TRBJ1-1 | TRBV5-6
CSVEGDRGLNEQFF | TRBJ2-1 | TRBV29-1
CASSESSRSDGNTIYF | TRBJ1-3 | TRBV9
CASSLLSGTNEQFF | TRBJ2-1 | TRBV5-1
CASSGHRPGHLYEQYF | TRBJ2-7 | TRBV7-9